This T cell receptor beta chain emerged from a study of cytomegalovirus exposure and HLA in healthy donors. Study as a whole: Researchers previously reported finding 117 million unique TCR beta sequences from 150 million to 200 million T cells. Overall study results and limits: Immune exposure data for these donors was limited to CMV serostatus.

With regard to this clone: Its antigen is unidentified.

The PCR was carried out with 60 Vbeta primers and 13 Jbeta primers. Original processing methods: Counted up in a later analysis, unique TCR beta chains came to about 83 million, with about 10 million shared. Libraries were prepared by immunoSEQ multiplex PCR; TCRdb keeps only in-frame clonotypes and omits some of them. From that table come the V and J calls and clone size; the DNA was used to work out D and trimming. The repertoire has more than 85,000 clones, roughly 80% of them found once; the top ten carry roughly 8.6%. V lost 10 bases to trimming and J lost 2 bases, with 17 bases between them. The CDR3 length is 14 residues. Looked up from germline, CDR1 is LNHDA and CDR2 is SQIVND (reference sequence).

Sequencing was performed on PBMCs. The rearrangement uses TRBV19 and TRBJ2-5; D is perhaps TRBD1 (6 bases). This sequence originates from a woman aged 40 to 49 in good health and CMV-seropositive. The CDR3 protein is CATTDRRLQETQYF. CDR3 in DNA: TGTGCCACTACGGACAGAAGATTACAAGAGACCCAGTACTTC.